Described below is a single T cell receptor (beta chain) sequence and its context. This clone appeared once. This clone's antigen is unknown. The input lacks base qualities; no much larger clone sits a single base away. V is reduced by 5 bases and J by 2 bases, leaving a spacing of 12 bases between them. The CDR3, cysteine through phenylalanine, is 15 amino acids long. Only the CDR3 DNA is retained, 45 bases long and in frame from the first base. CDR1 SNHLY and CDR2 FYNNEI were looked up in the germline V gene. TCRbeta CDR3 regions were amplified from genomic DNA by means of the immunoSEQ Assay, a bias-controlled multiplex PCR. As for the authors' bioinformatics: Nucleated cell counts per sample were estimated from amplification of reference gene primers within the assay. To quantify the absolute abundance of each unique TCRbeta CDR3 rearrangement, sequence reads were collapsed and filtered. For each sample, productive Simpson clonality was calculated as the square root of Simpson's diversity index across productive rearrangements. The table was pulled from immuneACCESS by TCRdb, which kept in-frame rearrangements only. Such tables lose some clones; where checked, under half of the loss comes from unresolved V genes, and the rest has no known cause. From that table come the V and J calls and clone size; the DNA was used to work out D and trimming. This sample comprises 250,000 to 300,000 clones, roughly 85% of them detected only once. The ten most abundant clones make up about 5% of the sample.

This entry comes from a study of blood T cell repertoires in COVID-19 (dated by TCRdb to the early 2020s). Turning to the overall study: The collaborator samples originated in the United States, Italy and Spain and spanned the acute and convalescent phases of COVID-19. The repertoires were released in a freely available public database intended as a resource for research on the immune response to SARS-CoV-2. The prospective study material was composed of cDNA or gDNA derived from T cells, B-cell-depleted T cells, or PBMCs. The samples were drawn from two sources: the first 160 participants of the ongoing ImmuneRACE study, and over 950 subjects contributed by 6 global collaborators. Where HLA class I and class II types were available, the types were taken from metadata supplied by the sample provider, not from assay-based typing. Deeply sampled blood TCRbeta repertoires from subjects exposed to, actively infected with, or recovered from COVID-19 were included in the dataset. A de-identified subject ID, COVID-19 status, age in years and sex were almost always included in the sample metadata. Broader findings and caveats from the paper: Clinical and demographic metadata were provided uncurated, with the amount varying by source and participant.

Participants in the prospective study were enrolled through a virtual design, were aged roughly 18 to 90 years, and lived in about two dozen United States geographic areas. Cohort assignment in the prospective study relied on participant-reported clinical history from a screening survey and a study questionnaire. Exposed participants had been in contact with someone with a PCR-confirmed or clinician-diagnosed COVID-19 case within 2 weeks of study entry. In the prospective study, whole blood, serum and a nasopharyngeal or oropharyngeal swab were collected from each participant by mobile phlebotomists. Over a roughly 2-month period, participants in the prospective study had the option of providing additional blood draws and questionnaires. Blood samples from the prospective study were shipped frozen or at room temperature prior to DNA extraction.

The sample was PBMCs or T cells enriched from blood (not recorded which). The sequence was collected from a middle-aged man who had been exposed to COVID-19. The chain is made from TRBV2 and TRBJ1-4; TRBD1 is a weak D gene call, 5 bases matching. The nucleotides read TGTGCCAGCAGTAAAGAGGGGTTGACTAATGAAAAACTGTTTTTT. This yields the protein CASSKEGLTNEKLFF.